This T cell receptor (beta chain) was recovered during a study of T cell repertoires in cytomegalovirus infection. Study overall: Through public TCR beta signatures, both CMV infection and matching HLA type were indicated.

The germline V gene has CDR1 MNHEY and CDR2 SMNVEV (reference sequence). This CDR3 region has 14 residues. This clonotype was counted at least ten times. One junction end disagrees with the germline gene, perhaps due to a read error. TCRdb re-analysed the reads in MiXCR, keeping a single row per CDR3 protein. The table lists some 230,000 distinct CDR3 sequences, 22% of them singletons. The chain is built from TRBV27 and TRBJ2-7, with TRBD2 identical over 8 bases. The TCR comes from a human donor in good health (CMV status not recorded). Some clones in this sample may be carry-over from other donors' samples. The sequenced sample was CD8+ T cells from PBMCs. The chain's CDR3 is CASGLNSGVHEQYF. CDR3 sequence (DNA): TGTGCCAGCGGTTTAAATAGCGGGGTGCACGAGCAGTACTTC.